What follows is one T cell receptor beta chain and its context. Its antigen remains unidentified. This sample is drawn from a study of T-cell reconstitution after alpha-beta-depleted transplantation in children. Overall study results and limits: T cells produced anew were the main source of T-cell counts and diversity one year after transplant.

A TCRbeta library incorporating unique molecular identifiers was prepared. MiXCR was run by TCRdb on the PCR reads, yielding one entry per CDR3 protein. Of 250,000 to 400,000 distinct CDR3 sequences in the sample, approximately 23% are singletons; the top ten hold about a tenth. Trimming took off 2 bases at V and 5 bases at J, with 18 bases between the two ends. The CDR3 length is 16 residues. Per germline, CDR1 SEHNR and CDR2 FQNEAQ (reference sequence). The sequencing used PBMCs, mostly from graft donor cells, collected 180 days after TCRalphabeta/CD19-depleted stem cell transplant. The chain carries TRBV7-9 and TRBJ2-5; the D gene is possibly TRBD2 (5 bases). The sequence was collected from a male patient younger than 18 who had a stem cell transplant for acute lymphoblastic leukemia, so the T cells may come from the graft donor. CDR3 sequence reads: CASSLRLGSARETQYF. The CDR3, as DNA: TGTGCCAGCAGCTTAAGGCTAGGGAGCGCCCGGGAGACCCAGTACTTC.